The following is a T cell receptor beta chain sequence with its context. Antigen unknown. V trimming: 6 bases; J trimming: 6 bases; junction bases outside the gene matches: 9. This CDR3 has 15 amino acids. In germline, CDR1 is SGHDN, CDR2 FVKESK. This entry comes from a study of blood T cells in healthy people across ages. General study findings and limits: Per million T cells, the diversity of TCR beta decreased roughly linearly as age advanced. Possibly confounding the expanded clonotype changes was the fact that donor CMV status was unknown.

The second PCR ran roughly 6 to 11 cycles with a sample-barcoded 5' primer and J-beta primers. Researchers report that a template-switch adaptor with 12 random nucleotides tagged each cDNA molecule. TCRdb independently ran MiXCR on the 5' RACE reads; one entry per CDR3 protein. The table lists some 900,000 distinct CDR3 sequences, about 48% of them singletons, with around 15% in the top ten. The source is a man under 40 in good health. Source material: blood. The chain is built from TRBV14 and TRBJ2-1, with TRBD1 matching 9 bases. The CDR3 protein is CASSQGRTGVNEQFF. The CDR3 region has the DNA TGTGCCAGCAGTCAGGGCCGGACAGGGGTCAATGAGCAGTTCTTC.